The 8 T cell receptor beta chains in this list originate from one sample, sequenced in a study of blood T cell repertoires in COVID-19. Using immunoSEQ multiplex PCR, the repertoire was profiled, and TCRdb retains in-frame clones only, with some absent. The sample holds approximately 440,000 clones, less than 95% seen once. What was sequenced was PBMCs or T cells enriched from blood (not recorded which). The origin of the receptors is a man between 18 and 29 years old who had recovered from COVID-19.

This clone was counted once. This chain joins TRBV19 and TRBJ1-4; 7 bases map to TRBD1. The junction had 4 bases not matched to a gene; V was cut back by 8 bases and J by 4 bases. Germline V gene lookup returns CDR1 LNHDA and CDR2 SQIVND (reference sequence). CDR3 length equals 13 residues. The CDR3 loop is CASRGTVNEKLFF. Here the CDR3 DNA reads TGTGCCAGTCGCGGGACAGTTAATGAAAAACTGTTTTTT.

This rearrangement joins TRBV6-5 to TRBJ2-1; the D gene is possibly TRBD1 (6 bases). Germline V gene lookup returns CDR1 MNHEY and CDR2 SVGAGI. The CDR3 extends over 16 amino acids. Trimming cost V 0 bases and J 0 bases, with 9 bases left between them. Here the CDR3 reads CASSYSGTTSYNEQFF. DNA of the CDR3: TGTGCCAGCAGTTACTCGGGGACAACCTCCTACAATGAGCAGTTCTTC.

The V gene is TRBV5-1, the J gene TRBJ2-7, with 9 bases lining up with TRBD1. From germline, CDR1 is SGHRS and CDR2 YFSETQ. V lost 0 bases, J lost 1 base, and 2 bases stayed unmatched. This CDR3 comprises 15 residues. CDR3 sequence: CASSLAGQGSYEQYF. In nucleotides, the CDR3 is TGCGCCAGCAGCTTGGCCGGACAGGGGTCCTACGAGCAGTACTTC.

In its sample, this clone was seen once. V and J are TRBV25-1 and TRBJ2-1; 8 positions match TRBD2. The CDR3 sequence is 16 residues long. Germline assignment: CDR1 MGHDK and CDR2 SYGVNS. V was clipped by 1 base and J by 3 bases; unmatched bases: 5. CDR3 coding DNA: TGTGCCAGCAGTGAATTAGTAGCGGGGAGCTACAATGAGCAGTTCTTC. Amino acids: CASSELVAGSYNEQFF.

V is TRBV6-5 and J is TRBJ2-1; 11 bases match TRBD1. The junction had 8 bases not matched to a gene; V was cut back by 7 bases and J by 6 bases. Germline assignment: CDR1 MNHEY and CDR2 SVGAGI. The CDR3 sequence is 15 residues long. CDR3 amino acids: CASTSAGTGGNEQFF. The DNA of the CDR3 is TGTGCCAGCACCTCAGCCGGGACAGGGGGCAATGAGCAGTTCTTC.

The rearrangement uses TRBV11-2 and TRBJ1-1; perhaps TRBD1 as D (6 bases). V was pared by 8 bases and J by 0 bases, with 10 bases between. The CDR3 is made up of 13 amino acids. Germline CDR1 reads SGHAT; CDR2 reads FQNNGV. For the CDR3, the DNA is TGTGCCAGCGGGGGACATTTGAACACTGAAGCTTTCTTT. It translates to CASGGHLNTEAFF.

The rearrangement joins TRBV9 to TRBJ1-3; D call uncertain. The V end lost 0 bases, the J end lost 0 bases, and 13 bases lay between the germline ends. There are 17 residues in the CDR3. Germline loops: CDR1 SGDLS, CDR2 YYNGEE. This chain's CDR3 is CASSVATYPGSGNTIYF. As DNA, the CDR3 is TGTGCCAGCAGCGTAGCTACCTATCCAGGCTCTGGAAACACCATATATTTT.

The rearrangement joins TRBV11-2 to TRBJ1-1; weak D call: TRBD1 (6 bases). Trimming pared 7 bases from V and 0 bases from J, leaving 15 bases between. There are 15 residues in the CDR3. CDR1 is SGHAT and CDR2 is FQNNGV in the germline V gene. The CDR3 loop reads CASTGASGVNTEAFF. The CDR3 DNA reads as TGTGCCAGCACAGGGGCGAGCGGGGTGAACACTGAAGCTTTCTTT.